Given below is one TCR beta chain in context. Antigen specificity is unknown. These data belong to a study of graft-versus-host responses after intestinal transplantation. Study-wide results and caveats: GvH clones were found in recipient marrow; some appeared first in ileum or blood.

Repertoires were generated with immunoSEQ multiplex PCR, while TCRdb's copy carries only in-frame clones and drops some. The data contain about 82,000 clones, about nine tenths of them singletons. Germline lookup yields CDR1 SNHLY and CDR2 FYNNEI. The CDR3 consists of 13 residues. The V end lost 8 bases, the J end lost 2 bases, and 10 bases lay between the germline ends. The chain uses TRBV2 and TRBJ1-5; D perhaps matches TRBD1 (6 bases). The receptor comes from a human donor who received an intestinal transplant. This specimen consisted of unstimulated CD4+ T cells sorted from spleen or lymph node cells, obtained before intestinal transplant. CDR3 coding DNA: TGTGCCAGCGAGGGGGGGGGCAATCAGCCCCAGCATTTT. It specifies CASEGGGNQPQHF.